The rows below give T cell receptor beta chains drawn from one sample of a study of cytomegalovirus exposure and HLA in healthy donors. Using immunoSEQ multiplex PCR, the repertoire was profiled, and TCRdb retains in-frame clones only, with some absent. The data contain 170,000 or so clones, about 80% of them seen just once; the ten biggest clones take up roughly 5%. The sample comprised PBMCs. The receptor source for this set is a man in his late teens or twenties in good health and CMV-seronegative. The CDR3 runs from the conserved cysteine through the conserved F or W.

v_call	j_call	cdr3_aa
TRBV6-1	TRBJ2-3	CASSETSGTTTQYF
TRBV9	TRBJ2-5	CASSVGLAAPQETQYF
TRBV7-3	TRBJ1-6	CASSAGGGNNSPLHF
TRBV16	TRBJ2-7	CASSLVDGYEQYF
TRBV6-1	TRBJ2-1	CASGLSGSSYNEQFF
TRBV11-2	TRBJ1-2	CASTYTAGDYGYTF
TRBV7-3	TRBJ2-3	CASSQRAGRTDTQYF
TRBV6-1	TRBJ2-3	CASSRPLAGGQYF
TRBV13	TRBJ2-1	CASSLDLAVGSYNEQFF
TRBV18	TRBJ1-1	CASSPSLGGVNTEAFF
TRBV4-1	TRBJ1-2	CASSQDLRGAHLGYTF
TRBV6-5	TRBJ2-1	CASEPGQGALGQFF
TRBV18	TRBJ2-2	CASSLAENTGELFF
TRBV29-1	TRBJ2-7	CSVAEGQYEQYF
TRBV27	TRBJ1-6	CASSNTGDLYNSPLHF
TRBV30	TRBJ1-5	CAWSVPGGPQHF
TRBV5-1	TRBJ1-1	CASSLGTANTEAFF
TRBV7-2	TRBJ2-1	CASSLGAGYNEQFF
TRBV27	TRBJ2-2	CASSPTLAGFRLTGELFF
TRBV7-9	TRBJ2-1	CASRLAGYNEQFF
TRBV5-4	TRBJ1-1	CASSSTGDWEAFF
TRBV15	.	CATSKFPLRGDKTHVEQYF
TRBV2	TRBJ1-1	CASTTGQGNTEAFF
TRBV7-2	TRBJ2-3	CASSLDSYTDTQYF
TRBV6-5	TRBJ1-1	CASSTGGPVAFF
TRBV5-1	TRBJ2-1	CASSLGLAGTYNEQFF
TRBV29-1	TRBJ1-4	CSARRGGREKLFF